This paragraph reports one TCR beta chain. These data belong to a study of T cell responses to AZD1222 COVID-19 vaccine. CDR3 size: 15 residues. From germline, CDR1 is LGHDT and CDR2 YNNKEL (reference sequence). The V gene lost 1 base and the J gene lost 2 bases, with 9 bases spanning the gap. Libraries were prepared by immunoSEQ multiplex PCR; TCRdb keeps only in-frame clonotypes and omits some of them. The table records about 170,000 clones, roughly nine tenths of them present only once. Sample: peripheral blood, taken on day 0 of AZD1222 vaccination. The rearrangement joins TRBV3-1 (or the pseudogene TRBV3-2) to TRBJ2-1; no firm D call. This TCR came from an adult in good health. The CDR3 loop reads CASSQGLGTYNEQFF. CDR3 bases: TGTGCCAGCAGCCAAGGGCTAGGGACCTACAATGAGCAGTTCTTC.